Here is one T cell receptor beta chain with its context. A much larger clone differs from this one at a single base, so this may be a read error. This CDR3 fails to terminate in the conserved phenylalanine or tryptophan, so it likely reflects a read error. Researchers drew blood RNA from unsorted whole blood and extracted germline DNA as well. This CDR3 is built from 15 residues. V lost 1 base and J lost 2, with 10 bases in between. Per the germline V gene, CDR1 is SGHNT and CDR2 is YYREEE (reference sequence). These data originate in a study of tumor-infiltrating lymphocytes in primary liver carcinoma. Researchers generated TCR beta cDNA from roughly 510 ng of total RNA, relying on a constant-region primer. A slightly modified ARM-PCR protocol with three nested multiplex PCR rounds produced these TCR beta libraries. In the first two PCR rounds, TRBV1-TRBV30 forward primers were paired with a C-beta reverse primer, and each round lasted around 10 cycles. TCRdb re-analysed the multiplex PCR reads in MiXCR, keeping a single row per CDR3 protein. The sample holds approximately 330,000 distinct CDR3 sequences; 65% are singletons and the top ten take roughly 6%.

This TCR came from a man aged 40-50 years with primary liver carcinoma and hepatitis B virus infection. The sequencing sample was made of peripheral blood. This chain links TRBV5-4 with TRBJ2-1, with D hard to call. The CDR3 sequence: CASSLFGVTYNEQFL. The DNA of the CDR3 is TGTGCCAGCAGCTTGTTTGGGGTCACCTACAATGAGCAGTTCCTC.